A single sample gave rise to the 10 T cell receptor beta chains below, sequenced in a study of blood T cell repertoires in COVID-19. The repertoire was sequenced with immunoSEQ multiplex PCR; TCRdb's copy has only in-frame clones and lacks some. The sample records 250,000 to 300,000 clones, about 86% being singletons. The material sequenced was peripheral blood. All receptors derive from a woman in her 30s with COVID-19, enrolled during active disease.

This clone was counted between two and nine times. The CDR3 sequence: CASSPGLFTDGYGYTF. The CDR3 region has the DNA TGTGCCAGCAGCCCAGGACTCTTTACGGATGGCTATGGCTACACCTTC. V and J are TRBV13 and TRBJ1-2; D not certain. Germline V gene data show CDR1 as PRHDT and CDR2 as FYEKMQ (reference sequence). V lost 5 bases, J lost 4 bases, and 20 bases lay in between. The CDR3 spans 16 residues.

The V and J genes are TRBV6-4 and TRBJ1-1; TRBD1 matches at 7 bases. The germline CDR1 and CDR2 sequences are MRHNA and SNTAGT. This CDR3 contains 13 residues. The V and J ends lost 5 bases and 1 base, in that order; junction bases with no gene match: 1. The CDR3 here is CASSRTGNTEAFF. CDR3 nucleotides: TGTGCCAGCAGTAGGACAGGGAACACTGAAGCTTTCTTT.

This clone has a count of ten or more. The rearrangement uses TRBV24-1 and TRBJ2-3; 7 nucleotides align to TRBD1. Germline V gives CDR1 KGHDR, CDR2 SFDVKD. J gave up 5 bases and V 4 bases, and 5 bases lay outside the gene matches. This CDR3 region has 14 residues. Here the CDR3 DNA reads TGTGCCACCAGTGACCTGGACAGGAGAGATACGCAGTATTTT. Amino acids: CATSDLDRRDTQYF.

The chain links TRBV28 to TRBJ2-7; 9 bases fit TRBD1. V lost 6 bases and J lost 9; bases outside the gene matches: 15. The CDR3 is 15 residues long. Germline V CDR1 and CDR2: MDHEN, SYDVKM. In DNA form, the CDR3 reads TGTGCCAGCAGCCCTTGGGGGGGACAGGGCATATTGCAGTACTTC. This translates into CASSPWGGQGILQYF.

The chain has TRBV30 and TRBJ2-3; TRBD1 aligns across 9 bases. The germline CDR1 and CDR2 sequences are GTSNPN and SVGIG (reference sequence). This CDR3 spans 13 amino acids. In nucleotides, the CDR3 is TGTGCTTGGGACAGGGACGACACAGATACGCAGTATTTT. The encoded protein is CAWDRDDTDTQYF.

V and J are TRBV19 and TRBJ1-1; 7 nucleotides align to TRBD1. The germline V gene encodes CDR1 LNHDA and CDR2 SQIVND (reference sequence). The CDR3 is 12 residues long. V lost 7 bases to trimming and J lost 4 bases; unmatched junction nucleotides: 3. The CDR3 coding sequence is TGTGCCAGTAACCAGGGGGGCACTGAAGCTTTCTTT. Translation gives CASNQGGTEAFF.

The gene calls are TRBV11-2 and TRBJ2-5, with D uncertain. The germline V and J ends were trimmed by 1 base and 1 base, with 4 bases remaining between them. Germline-derived CDR1 and CDR2 are SGHAT and FQNNGV. There are 13 residues in the CDR3. CDR3 region: CASSLGLQETQYF. In nucleotides, the CDR3 is TGTGCCAGCAGCTTAGGGCTCCAAGAGACCCAGTACTTC.

The rearrangement uses TRBV7-8 and TRBJ1-4, with TRBD1 matching over 8 bases. J gave up 8 bases and V 5 bases, and 7 bases lay outside the gene matches. Germline V CDR1 and CDR2: SGHVS, FQNEAQ. The CDR3 spans 14 residues. CDR3 coding DNA: TGTGCCAGCAGCAGGACAGGGTTGCAAGAAAAACTGTTTTTT. Residues: CASSRTGLQEKLFF.

The gene calls are TRBV27 and TRBJ1-2; 7 nucleotides match TRBD1. The CDR3 covers 18 residues. J gave up 3 bases and V 7 bases, and 20 bases lay outside the gene matches. Germline loops: CDR1 MNHEY, CDR2 SMNVEV (reference sequence). The CDR3 protein is CASTTTGTAQPLYYGYTF. The CDR3 nucleotides read TGTGCCAGCACCACAACCGGGACAGCGCAGCCTCTATACTATGGCTACACCTTC.

V is TRBV5-1 and J is TRBJ2-5; 9 positions match TRBD2. CDR3 size: 14 residues. Per germline, CDR1 SGHRS and CDR2 YFSETQ. V lost 4 bases, J lost 5 bases, and 6 bases stayed unmatched. DNA of the CDR3: TGCGCCAGCAGCCCAGCGGGGGGCGGGGAGACCCAGTACTTC. The encoded protein is CASSPAGGGETQYF.